This entry is about one T cell receptor (beta chain). Libraries were prepared by immunoSEQ multiplex PCR; TCRdb keeps only in-frame clonotypes and omits some of them. The repertoire holds 35,000 to 45,000 clones, over 65% seen once, with 2.8% in the top ten. The CDR3 covers 17 residues. The V gene's germline CDR1 is MNHEY and CDR2 SMNVEV (reference sequence). Trimming removed 4 bases from V and 9 bases from J; junction bases left unmatched: 15. The sample is drawn from a study of PD-1 blockade in classical Hodgkin lymphoma. Study-level background: Patients were infused with nivolumab 3 mg/kg every 2 weeks.

After autologous stem cell transplantation all patients relapsed, and prior brentuximab vedotin exposure differed between cohorts. The sequence was collected from a human donor with classical Hodgkin lymphoma. Sequenced here: peripheral blood mononuclear cells (PBMCs), sampled before the second cycle of nivolumab. V and J are TRBV27 and TRBJ2-1; 10 bases map to TRBD2. In nucleotides, the CDR3 is TGTGCCAGCAGTTCAAACCCCCTAGCGGGAGTAAGTGCTGAGCAGTTCTTC. It specifies CASSSNPLAGVSAEQFF.